This record covers a single T cell receptor beta chain. As yet, its antigen is unknown. V lost 6 bases to trimming and J lost 7 bases, with 19 bases between them. Germline-derived CDR1 and CDR2 are MNHEY and SVGAGI. This CDR3 comprises 15 residues. This record belongs to a study of T cell responses to AZD1222 COVID-19 vaccine. Study-wide findings and caveats: After the peak T cell response, and only then, were repertoires sampled. Clonal diversity may have been underestimated, and the donors were mostly white British, with more females than males.

Assay: immunoSEQ multiplex PCR; the TCRdb copy retains only in-frame clones and omits some. The table records about 120,000 clones, roughly nine tenths of them present only once. The sequencing used peripheral blood, collected on day 0 of AZD1222 vaccination. The clonotype was recovered from an adult in good health. The chain joins TRBV6-5 to TRBJ1-5, with D tentatively TRBD1 (6 bases). The CDR3: CASRPSPTGAQPQHF. CDR3 coding DNA: TGTGCCAGCAGACCTAGCCCCACGGGGGCCCAGCCCCAGCATTTT.